Sequencing of this T cell receptor beta chain was carried out in a study of T cells after yellow fever vaccination. Study-level points and caveats: At 95% to 98% for CD4 and just over 85% for CD8, most primary-vaccination clones showed up again after the booster.

A remark on this clonotype: Its antigen is unidentified.

This CDR3 region has 13 residues. Trimming took off 1 base at V and 6 bases at J, with 10 bases between the two ends. Per the germline V gene, CDR1 is MNHNS and CDR2 is SASEGT. Using its own MiXCR run on the 5' RACE reads, TCRdb lists one record per CDR3 protein. The top ten hold 3% to 3.5% of the sample, which has about 300,000 distinct CDR3 sequences, roughly 9% seen once. The chain couples TRBV6-1 to TRBJ2-7; D remains ambiguous. This TCR was recovered from a man aged 18-30 years who received the YFV17D yellow fever vaccine. The sequencing here drew on CD4+ T cells sorted from PBMCs, taken 5 days after the yellow fever booster vaccination. The CDR3, as DNA: TGTGCCAGCAGTGAAGACTACTACACCGAGCAGTACTTC. Translation: CASSEDYYTEQYF.